Shown below are 4 T cell receptor beta chains from a single sample sequenced in a study of blood T cell repertoires in COVID-19. TCRdb keeps only in-frame clones here, not all; method: immunoSEQ multiplex PCR. The table has 50,000 to 75,000 clones, more than 70% seen once. The sequencing sample was made of peripheral blood. The receptors stem from a woman in her forties or fifties with active or convalescent COVID-19.

This clone has a single count. Relative to the germline gene, one junction end is altered; a read error may explain this. The chain uses TRBV30 and TRBJ1-2; no firm D call. Germline V gene data show CDR1 as GTSNPN and CDR2 as SVGIG (reference sequence). CDR3 length equals 11 residues. The CDR3 nucleotides read TGCCCACAAAATGTATTCTATGGCTACACCTTC. Amino acids: CPQNVFYGYTF.

The chain carries TRBV21-1 and TRBJ1-1; TRBD1 is taken as the D call from the table, unchecked against the DNA. TRBV21-1 is noted as a pseudogene. The CDR3 has 18 residues. The CDR3 loop reads CASSHTRKDRGTTDEAFF. For the CDR3, the DNA is TGTGCCAGCAGCCACACGAGAAAAGATAGGGGGACAACCGATGAAGCTTTCTTT.

The table lists this clone with a few counts. The V gene is TRBV30, the J gene TRBJ2-2, with no clear D. Germline-derived CDR1 and CDR2 are GTSNPN and SVGIG (reference sequence). V was shortened by 0 bases and J by 6 bases, with 20 bases between the two germline ends. CDR3 size: 17 residues. The CDR3 DNA follows: TGTGCCTGGAGTGTACTTCTCAATAAAAAGTCGGCCGGGGAGCTGTTTTTT. This sequence encodes CAWSVLLNKKSAGELFF.

The chain links TRBV10-3 to TRBJ2-1, with D perhaps matching TRBD2 (6 bases). The CDR3 has 20 amino acids. Germline loops: CDR1 ENHRY, CDR2 SYGVKD. V was cut by 3 bases and J by 1 base, with 25 bases left in between. The CDR3 sequence: CAISDGQGGTPRLSYNEQFF. Written as DNA, the CDR3 is TGTGCCATCAGTGACGGGCAGGGCGGGACCCCTCGATTATCCTACAATGAGCAGTTCTTC.